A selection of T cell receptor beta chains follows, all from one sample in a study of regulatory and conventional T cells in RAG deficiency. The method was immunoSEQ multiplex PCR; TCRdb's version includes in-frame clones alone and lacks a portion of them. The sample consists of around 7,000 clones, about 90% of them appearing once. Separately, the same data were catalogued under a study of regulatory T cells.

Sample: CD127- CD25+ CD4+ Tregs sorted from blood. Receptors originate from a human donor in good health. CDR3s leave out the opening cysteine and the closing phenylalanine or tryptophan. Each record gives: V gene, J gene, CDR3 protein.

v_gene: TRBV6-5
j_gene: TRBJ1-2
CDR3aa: ASSYGDRDDGYT

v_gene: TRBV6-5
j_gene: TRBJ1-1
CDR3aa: ASSYVGATEAF

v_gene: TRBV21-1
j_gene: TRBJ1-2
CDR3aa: ASASGIITGYT

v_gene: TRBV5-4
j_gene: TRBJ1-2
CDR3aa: ASSPGRDYGYT

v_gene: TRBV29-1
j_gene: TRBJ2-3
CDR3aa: SVERTATDTQY

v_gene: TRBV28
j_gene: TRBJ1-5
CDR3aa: ASRASNQPQH

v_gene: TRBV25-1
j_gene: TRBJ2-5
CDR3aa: ASSEYMGRGETQY

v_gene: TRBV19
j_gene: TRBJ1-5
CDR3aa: ASSMGVGRGIPQH

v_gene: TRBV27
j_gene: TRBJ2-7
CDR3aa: ASSLLREGYEQY

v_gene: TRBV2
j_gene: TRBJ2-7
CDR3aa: ASSEEKWTTKY

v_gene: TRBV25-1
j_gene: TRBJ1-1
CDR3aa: ASRWGLNTEAF

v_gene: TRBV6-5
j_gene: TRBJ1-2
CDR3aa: ASSYSRTASNYGYT

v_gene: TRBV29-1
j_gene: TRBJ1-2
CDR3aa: SVERTGDGYT

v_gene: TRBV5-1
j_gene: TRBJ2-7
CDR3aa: ASSLRDRVSYEQY

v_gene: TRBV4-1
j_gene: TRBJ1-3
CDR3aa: ASSQDAISGNTIY

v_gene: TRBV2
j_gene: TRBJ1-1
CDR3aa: ASSLGVLNTEAF

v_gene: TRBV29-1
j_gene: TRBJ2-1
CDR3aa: SVFDWAGGRYNEQF

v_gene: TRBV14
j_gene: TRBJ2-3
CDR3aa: ASSQIAGGGTQY

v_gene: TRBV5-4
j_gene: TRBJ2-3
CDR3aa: ASSLGFHGTGRKDTQY

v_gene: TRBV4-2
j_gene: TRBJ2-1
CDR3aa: ASSQHTAGAYNEQF

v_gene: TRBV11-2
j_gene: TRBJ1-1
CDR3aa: ASSLEGGGITEAF

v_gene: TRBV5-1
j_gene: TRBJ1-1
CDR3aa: ASSSQTGNTEAF

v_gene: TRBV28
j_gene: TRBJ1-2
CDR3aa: ASSLRGQRGYT

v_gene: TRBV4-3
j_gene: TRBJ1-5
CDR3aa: ASSQDQGRSNQPQH

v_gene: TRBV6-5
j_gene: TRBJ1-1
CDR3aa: ASSYLLGQGKTEAF

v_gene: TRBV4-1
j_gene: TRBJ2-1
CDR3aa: ASSQGLAGAYNEQF

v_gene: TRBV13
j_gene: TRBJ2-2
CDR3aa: ASSLRQGNTGELF

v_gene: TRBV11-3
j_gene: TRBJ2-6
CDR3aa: ASSRRGLSGANVLT

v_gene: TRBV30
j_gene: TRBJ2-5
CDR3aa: AWSVRGAETQY

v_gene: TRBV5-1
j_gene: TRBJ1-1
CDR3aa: ASSLGGTALRNTEAF

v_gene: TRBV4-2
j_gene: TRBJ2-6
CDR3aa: ASSQDWRKGRSGANVLT

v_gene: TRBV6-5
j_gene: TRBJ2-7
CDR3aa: ASSYRSSYEQY

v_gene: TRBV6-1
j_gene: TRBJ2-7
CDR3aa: ASITSSYEQY

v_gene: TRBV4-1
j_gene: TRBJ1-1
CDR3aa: ASSLTNLPAF

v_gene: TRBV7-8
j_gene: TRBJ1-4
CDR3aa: ASSFGVGLTTFGLF

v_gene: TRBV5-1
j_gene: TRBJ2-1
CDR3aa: ASSSRAGPNNEQF

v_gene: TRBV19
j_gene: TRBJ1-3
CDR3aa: ASSPRTGSGNTIY

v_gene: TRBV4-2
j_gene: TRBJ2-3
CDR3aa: ASSPTGGAGWDKDTQY

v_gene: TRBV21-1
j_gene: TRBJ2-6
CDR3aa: ASSKAGLNSGANVLT

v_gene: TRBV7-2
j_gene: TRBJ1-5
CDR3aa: ASSLAEDQPQH

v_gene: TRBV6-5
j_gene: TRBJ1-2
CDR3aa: ASSPPGAGYT

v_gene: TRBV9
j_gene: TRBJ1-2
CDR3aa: ASSVLGGHGYT

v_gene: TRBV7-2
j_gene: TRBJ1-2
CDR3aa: ASSLARPAYGYT

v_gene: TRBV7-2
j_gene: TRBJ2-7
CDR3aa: ASSLGGRGLAVYEQY

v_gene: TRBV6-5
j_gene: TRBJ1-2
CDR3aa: ASSFGQPYGYT

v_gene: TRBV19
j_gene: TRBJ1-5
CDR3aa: ATHLEGDGQPQH

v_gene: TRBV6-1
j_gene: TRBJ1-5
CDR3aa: ASSVFPGYSNQPQH

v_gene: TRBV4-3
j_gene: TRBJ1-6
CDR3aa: ASSHFQDNSPLH

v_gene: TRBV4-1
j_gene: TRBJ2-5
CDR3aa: ASSPQRGGLSETQY

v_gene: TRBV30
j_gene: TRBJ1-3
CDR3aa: AWSVYRVGLSGNTIY

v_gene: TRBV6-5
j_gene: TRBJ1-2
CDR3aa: ASSHRQGHYGYT

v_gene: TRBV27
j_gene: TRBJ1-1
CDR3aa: ASSTRVGNTEAF

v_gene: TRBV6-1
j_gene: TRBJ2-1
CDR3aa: ASRIDRSSYNEQF